These 5 T cell receptor beta chains were sequenced from one sample in a study of shared clonotypes between healthy human individuals. Naive CD8 cells were CD45RO-negative, positively selected for CCR7, excluding terminally differentiated effector memory CD45RA+ cells. Measured with immunoSEQ multiplex PCR; TCRdb has only the in-frame clones, and not every one. The data hold some 630,000 clones, with around 96% observed a single time. The sequencing sample was made of naive CD8+ T cells sorted from blood. The receptors here all came from a woman between 25 and 40 years old in good health.

The chain joins TRBV19 to TRBJ1-4, with D perhaps TRBD1 (6 bases). The germline CDR1 and CDR2 sequences are LNHDA and SQIVND (reference sequence). Trimming removed 6 bases at V and 6 bases at J, with 14 bases between. CDR3 length equals 14 residues. CDR3 amino acids: CASSTGTYYEKLFF. CDR3 bases: TGTGCCAGTAGCACAGGGACTTATTATGAAAAACTGTTTTTT.

The chain uses TRBV5-6 and TRBJ1-2; D remains unclear. Germline CDR1 and CDR2: SGHDT and YYEEEE. The V end lost 3 bases, the J end lost 5 bases, and 8 bases lay between the germline ends. This CDR3 contains 12 residues. DNA for the CDR3: TGTGCCAGCAGCTCCTATAATTATGGCTACACCTTC. The encoded protein is CASSSYNYGYTF.

The chain carries TRBV14 and TRBJ1-1; 8 bases line up with TRBD1. The CDR3 has 13 amino acids. The V gene's germline CDR1 is SGHDN and CDR2 FVKESK. J was trimmed by 9 bases and V by 3 bases; bases with no gene match: 6. Here the CDR3 reads CASSQRDRPKAFF. CDR3 bases: TGTGCCAGCAGCCAGCGGGACAGGCCAAAAGCTTTCTTT.

V usage is TRBV5-1 and J usage is TRBJ2-7; tentative D call: TRBD2 (5 bases). The CDR3 extends over 13 amino acids. V lost 0 bases, J lost 3 bases, and 7 bases lay in between. CDR1 and CDR2 from the germline V gene are SGHRS and YFSETQ. CDR3 nucleotide sequence: TGCGCCAGCAGCTTGGGGGCGGGCTACGAGCAGTACTTC. This encodes CASSLGAGYEQYF.

The J gene is TRBJ2-7, the V gene TRBV7-2, with TRBD1 matching 8 bases. CDR1 SGHTA and CDR2 FQGNSA come from the germline V gene. The J segment lost 2 bases and the V segment lost 2 bases, leaving 8 bases of the junction unmatched. The CDR3 runs 16 residues. CDR3 sequence: CASSLWHGTGTYEQYF. The CDR3 nucleotides read TGTGCCAGCAGCTTATGGCACGGGACAGGAACCTACGAGCAGTACTTC.